The text below deals with one TCR beta chain. Its antigen is not known. The junction had 6 bases not matched to a gene; V was cut back by 4 bases and J by 7 bases. The CDR3 is 16 residues long. The germline gives CDR1 SGHTS, CDR2 YDEGEE. This entry is derived from a study of T cell responses to AZD1222 COVID-19 vaccine. Overall study results and limits: Reportedly, close to half of spike-specific TCRs are directed against unmutated variant regions. Spike-specific TCR breadth and depth both grew after two AZD1222 doses. The peak T cell response came first, and repertoires were sampled only after it.

Sequencing used immunoSEQ multiplex PCR; TCRdb keeps in-frame clones, though not all of them. The sample has some 74,000 clones, 75% to 85% seen once. Sequenced material: peripheral blood, taken on day 0 of AZD1222 vaccination. The genes are TRBV5-8 and TRBJ2-1, with 15 bases lining up with TRBD2. The receptor was isolated from an adult in good health. CDR3 residues: CASSPGLAGGWNEQFF. The CDR3 region has the DNA TGTGCCAGCAGCCCGGGACTAGCGGGGGGATGGAATGAGCAGTTCTTC.